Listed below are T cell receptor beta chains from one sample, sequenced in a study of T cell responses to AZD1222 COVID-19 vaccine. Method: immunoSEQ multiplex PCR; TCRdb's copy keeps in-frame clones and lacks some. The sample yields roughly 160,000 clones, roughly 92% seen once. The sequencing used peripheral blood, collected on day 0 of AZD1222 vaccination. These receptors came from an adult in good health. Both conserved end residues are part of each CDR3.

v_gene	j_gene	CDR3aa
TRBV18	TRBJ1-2	CASSSRTGTRDYGYTF
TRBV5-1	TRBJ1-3	CASSKDPNGSGNTIYF
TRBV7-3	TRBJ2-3	CASSQGPETDTQYF
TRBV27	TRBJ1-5	CASSSNQPQHF
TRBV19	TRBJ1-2	CASSSGVTRNYGYTF
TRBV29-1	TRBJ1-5	CSERDRGPQPQHF
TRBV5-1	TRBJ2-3	CASSLDVDTQYF
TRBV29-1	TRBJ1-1	CSVGGSNTEAFF
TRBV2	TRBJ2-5	CASSREAGFSETQYF
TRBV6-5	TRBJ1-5	CASSIQGGQPQHF
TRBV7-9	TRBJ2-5	CASSSASREGETQYF
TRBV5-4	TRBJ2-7	CASSSIGQGTYEQYF
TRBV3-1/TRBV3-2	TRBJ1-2	CASSQDWSGQTYGYTF